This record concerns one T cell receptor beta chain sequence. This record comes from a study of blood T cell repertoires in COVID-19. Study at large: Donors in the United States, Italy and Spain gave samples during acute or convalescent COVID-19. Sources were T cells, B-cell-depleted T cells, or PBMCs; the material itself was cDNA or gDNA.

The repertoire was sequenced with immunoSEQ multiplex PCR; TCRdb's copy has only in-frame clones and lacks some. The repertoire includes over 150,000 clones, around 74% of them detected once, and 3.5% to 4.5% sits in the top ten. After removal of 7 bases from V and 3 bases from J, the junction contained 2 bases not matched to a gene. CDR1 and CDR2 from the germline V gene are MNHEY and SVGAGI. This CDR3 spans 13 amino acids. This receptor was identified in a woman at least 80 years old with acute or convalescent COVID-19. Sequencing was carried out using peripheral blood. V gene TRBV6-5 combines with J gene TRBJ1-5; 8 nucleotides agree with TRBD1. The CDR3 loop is CASTDRVNQPQHF. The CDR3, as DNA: TGTGCCAGCACGGACAGGGTCAATCAGCCCCAGCATTTT.